The present T cell receptor (beta chain) was sequenced within a study of cytomegalovirus exposure and HLA in healthy donors. This clone has just one count. The J segment lost 7 bases and the V segment lost 6 bases, leaving 8 bases of the junction unmatched. Germline V gene sequence: CDR1 MNHEY, CDR2 SMNVEV (reference sequence). This CDR3 region has 15 residues. With 60 Vbeta and 13 Jbeta primers, the PCR was carried out. The data were produced by immunoSEQ multiplex PCR, yet TCRdb's version contains in-frame clones alone and is incomplete. The sample lists 100,000 or so clones, roughly 84% seen once, with roughly 1.2% in the top ten.

Input material: PBMCs. The chain joins TRBV27 to TRBJ2-2; 10 bases match TRBD1. The TCR comes from a woman in her late teens or twenties in good health and CMV-seronegative. DNA of the CDR3: TGTGCCAGCAGCTCTTCCGGGACAGGGGTCGGGGAGCTGTTTTTT. Protein sequence: CASSSSGTGVGELFF.